The TCR beta chain under discussion was sequenced for a study of shared clonotypes between healthy human individuals. This clone showed up just a few times. The repertoire was sequenced with immunoSEQ multiplex PCR; TCRdb's copy has only in-frame clones and lacks some. The table lists about 2.1 million clones, more than 85% of them singletons, with around 1.7% in the top ten. The naive CD8 population came from CD45RO-negative cells selected for CCR7, without terminally differentiated effector memory CD45RA+ cells. Sequenced sample: naive CD8+ T cells from PBMCs. The sequence was obtained from a man younger than 35 in good health. Some clones in this sample may be carry-over from other donors' samples.

In nucleotides, the CDR3 is TGTGCCAGCAGTTACTCCCAGACAGCGTACTATGGCTACACCTTC. It yields the protein CASSYSQTAYYGYTF. The chain joins TRBV6-5 to TRBJ1-2, with D perhaps TRBD1 (5 bases). With 0 bases removed from V and 3 bases from J, the gap between germline ends came to 11 bases. In germline, CDR1 is MNHEY, CDR2 SVGAGI. This CDR3 comprises 15 residues.